This T cell receptor (beta chain) comes out of a study of blood T cell repertoires in COVID-19. Study context: Samples came from the United States, Italy and Spain, spanning acute and convalescent COVID-19.

In germline, CDR1 is LNHDA, CDR2 SQIVND (reference sequence). V was pared by 4 bases and J by 3 bases, with 21 bases between. CDR3 length: 18 amino acids. In the authors' methods: Amplification with reference gene primers provided the estimates of nucleated cell counts. This table comes from immunoSEQ multiplex PCR, and its TCRdb copy is limited to in-frame clones, with some not included. V and J calls and clone size are those listed in that table; D and trimming were worked out from the DNA. The table lists 45,000 to 55,000 clones, 84% of them singletons, with 2.6% in the top ten. The sequencing input was peripheral blood. The chain has TRBV19 and TRBJ1-4, with D possibly being TRBD1 (6 bases). The sequence was obtained from a middle-aged man with acute or convalescent COVID-19. The CDR3 nucleotides are TGTGCCAGTAGTACCCCTCTGCAGGGGTTAAGGCCTAATGAAAAACTGTTTTTT. It translates to CASSTPLQGLRPNEKLFF.